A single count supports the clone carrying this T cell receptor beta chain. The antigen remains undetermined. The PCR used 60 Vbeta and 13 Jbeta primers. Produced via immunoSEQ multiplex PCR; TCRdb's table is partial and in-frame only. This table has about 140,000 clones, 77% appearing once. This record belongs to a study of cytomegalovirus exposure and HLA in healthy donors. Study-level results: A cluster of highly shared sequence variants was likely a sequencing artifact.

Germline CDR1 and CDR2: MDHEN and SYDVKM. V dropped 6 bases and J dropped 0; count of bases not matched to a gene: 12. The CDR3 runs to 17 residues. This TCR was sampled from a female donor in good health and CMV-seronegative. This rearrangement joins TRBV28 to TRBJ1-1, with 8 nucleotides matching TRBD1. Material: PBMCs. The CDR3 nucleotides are TGTGCCAGCAGCCACTGGACAGGGAGGTTGGTGAACACTGAAGCTTTCTTT. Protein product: CASSHWTGRLVNTEAFF. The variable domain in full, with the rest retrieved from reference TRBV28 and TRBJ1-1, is DVKVTQSSRYLVKRTGEKVFLECVQDMDHENMFWYRQDPGLGLRLIYFSYDVKMKEKGDIPEGYSVSREKKERFSLILESASTNQTSMYLCASSHWTGRLVNTEAFFGQGTRLTVV.